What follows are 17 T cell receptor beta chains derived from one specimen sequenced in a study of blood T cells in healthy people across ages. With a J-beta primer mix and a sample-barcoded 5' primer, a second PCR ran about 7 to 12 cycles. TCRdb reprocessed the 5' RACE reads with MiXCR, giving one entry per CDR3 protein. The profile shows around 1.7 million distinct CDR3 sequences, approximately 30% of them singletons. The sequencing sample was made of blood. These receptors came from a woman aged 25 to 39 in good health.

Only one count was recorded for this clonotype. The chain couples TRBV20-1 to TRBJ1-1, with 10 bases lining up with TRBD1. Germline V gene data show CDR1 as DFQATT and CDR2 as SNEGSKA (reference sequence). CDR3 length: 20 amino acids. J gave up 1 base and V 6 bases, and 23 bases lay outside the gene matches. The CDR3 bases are TGCAGTGCCAAGGGGTCTGTCGGGACAGGGGCCTTTCGGTGGAACACTGAAGCTTTCTTT. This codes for CSAKGSVGTGAFRWNTEAFF.

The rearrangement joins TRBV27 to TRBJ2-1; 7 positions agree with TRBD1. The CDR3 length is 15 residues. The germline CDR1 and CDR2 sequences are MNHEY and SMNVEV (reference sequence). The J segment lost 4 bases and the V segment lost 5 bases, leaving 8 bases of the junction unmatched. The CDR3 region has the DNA TGTGCCAGCAGTCCCGACAGGGAGAGATACAATGAGCAGTTCTTC. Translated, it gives CASSPDRERYNEQFF.

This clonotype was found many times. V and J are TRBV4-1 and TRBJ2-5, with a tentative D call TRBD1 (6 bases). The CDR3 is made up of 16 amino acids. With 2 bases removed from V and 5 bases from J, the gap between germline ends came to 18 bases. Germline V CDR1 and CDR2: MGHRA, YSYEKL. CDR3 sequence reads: CASSQITGTPRETQYF. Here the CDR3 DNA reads TGCGCCAGCAGCCAAATCACCGGGACACCCAGGGAGACCCAGTACTTC.

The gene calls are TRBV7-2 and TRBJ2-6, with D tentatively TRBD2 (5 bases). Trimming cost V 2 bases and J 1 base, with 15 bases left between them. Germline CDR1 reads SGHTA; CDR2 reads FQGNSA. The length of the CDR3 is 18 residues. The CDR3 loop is CASSLTTGVLSGANVLTF. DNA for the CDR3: TGTGCCAGCAGCTTAACCACCGGGGTCCTATCTGGGGCCAACGTCCTGACTTTC.

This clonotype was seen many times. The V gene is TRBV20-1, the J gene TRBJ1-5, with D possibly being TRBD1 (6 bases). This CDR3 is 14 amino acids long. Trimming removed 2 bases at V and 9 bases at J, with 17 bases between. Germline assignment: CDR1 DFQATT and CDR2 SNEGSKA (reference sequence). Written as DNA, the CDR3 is TGCAGTGCTAGATCTGGCCAGGGGCACCTGCCCCAGCATTTT. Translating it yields CSARSGQGHLPQHF.

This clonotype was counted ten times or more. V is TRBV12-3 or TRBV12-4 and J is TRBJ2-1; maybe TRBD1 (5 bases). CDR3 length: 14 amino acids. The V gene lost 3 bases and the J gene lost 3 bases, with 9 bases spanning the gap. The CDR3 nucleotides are TGTGCCAGCAGTTTGAGACAGCTCTACAATGAGCAGTTCTTC. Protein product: CASSLRQLYNEQFF.

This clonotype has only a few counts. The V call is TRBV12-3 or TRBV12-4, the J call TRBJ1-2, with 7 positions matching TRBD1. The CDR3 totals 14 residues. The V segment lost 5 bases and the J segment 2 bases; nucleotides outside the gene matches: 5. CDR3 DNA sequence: TGTGCCAGCAGTCACAGGGGAATCAACTATGGCTACACCTTC. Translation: CASSHRGINYGYTF.

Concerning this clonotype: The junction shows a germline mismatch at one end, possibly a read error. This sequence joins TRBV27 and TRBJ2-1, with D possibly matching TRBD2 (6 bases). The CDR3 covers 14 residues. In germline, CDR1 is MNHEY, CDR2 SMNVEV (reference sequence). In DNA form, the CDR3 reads TGTGCCGGCAGTCCGCCGGGACTTCACAATGAGCAGTTCTTC. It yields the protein CAGSPPGLHNEQFF.

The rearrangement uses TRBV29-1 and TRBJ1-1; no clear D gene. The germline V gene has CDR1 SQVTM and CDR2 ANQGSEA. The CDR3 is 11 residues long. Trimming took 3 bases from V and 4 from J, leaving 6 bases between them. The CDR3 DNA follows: TGCAGCGTTGAGGATGTCACTGAAGCTTTCTTT. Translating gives CSVEDVTEAFF.

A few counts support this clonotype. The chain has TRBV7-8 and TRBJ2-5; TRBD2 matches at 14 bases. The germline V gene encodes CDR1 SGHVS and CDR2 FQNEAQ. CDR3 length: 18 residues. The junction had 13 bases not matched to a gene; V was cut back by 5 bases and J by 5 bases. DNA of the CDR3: TGTGCCAGCAGCCGGGGACTAGCGGGAGTCCTCACCAAGGAGACCCAGTACTTC. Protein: CASSRGLAGVLTKETQYF. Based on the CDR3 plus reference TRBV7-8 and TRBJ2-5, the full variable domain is GAGVSQSPRYKVAKRGQDVALRCDPISGHVSLFWYQQALGQGPEFLTYFQNEAQLDKSGLPSDRFFAERPEGSVSTLKIQRTQQEDSAVYLCASSRGLAGVLTKETQYFGPGTRLLVL.

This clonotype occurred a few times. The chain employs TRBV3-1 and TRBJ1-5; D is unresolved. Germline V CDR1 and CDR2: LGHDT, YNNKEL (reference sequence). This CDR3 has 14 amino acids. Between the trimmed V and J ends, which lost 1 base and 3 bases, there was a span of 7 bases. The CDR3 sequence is CASSQGQNNQPQHF. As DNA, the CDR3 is TGTGCCAGCAGCCAAGGTCAGAACAATCAGCCCCAGCATTTT.

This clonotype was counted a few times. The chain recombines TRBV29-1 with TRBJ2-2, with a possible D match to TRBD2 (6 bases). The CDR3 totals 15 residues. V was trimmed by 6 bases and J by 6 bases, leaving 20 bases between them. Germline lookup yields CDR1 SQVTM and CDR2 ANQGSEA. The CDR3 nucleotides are TGCAGCGTGCGGGCACCGGAGGGTGCCTCCGGGGAGCTGTTTTTT. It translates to CSVRAPEGASGELFF.

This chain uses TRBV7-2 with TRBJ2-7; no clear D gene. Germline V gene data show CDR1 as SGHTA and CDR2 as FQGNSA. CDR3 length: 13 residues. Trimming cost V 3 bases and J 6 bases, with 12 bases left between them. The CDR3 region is CASSFSDLSEQYF. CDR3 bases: TGTGCCAGCAGCTTTTCGGACCTATCCGAGCAGTACTTC.

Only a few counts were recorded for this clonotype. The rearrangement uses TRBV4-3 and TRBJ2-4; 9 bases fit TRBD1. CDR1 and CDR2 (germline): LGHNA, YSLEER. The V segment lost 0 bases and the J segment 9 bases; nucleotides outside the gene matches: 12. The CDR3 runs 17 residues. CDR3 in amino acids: CASSQDRGTGPGGIQYF. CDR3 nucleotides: TGCGCCAGCAGCCAAGATCGGGGGACAGGGCCGGGGGGCATTCAGTACTTC.

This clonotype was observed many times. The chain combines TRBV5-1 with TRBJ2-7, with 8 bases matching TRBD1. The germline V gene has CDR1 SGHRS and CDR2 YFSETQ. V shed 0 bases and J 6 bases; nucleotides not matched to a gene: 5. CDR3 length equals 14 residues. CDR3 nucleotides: TGCGCCAGCAGCTTGGCAGGGGGCTCTTCCGAGCAGTACTTC. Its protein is CASSLAGGSSEQYF.

This CDR3 is CSARKTTGTNTGELFF. CDR3 nucleotide sequence: TGCAGCGCTAGAAAGACGACAGGGACAAACACCGGGGAGCTGTTTTTT. The chain is built from TRBV29-1 and TRBJ2-2; 7 bases are shared with TRBD1. V shed 7 bases and J 2 bases; nucleotides not matched to a gene: 13. CDR1 and CDR2 from the germline V gene are SQVTM and ANQGSEA. This CDR3 comprises 16 residues.

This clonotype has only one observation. The CDR3 sequence: CASSLAAGGGTNEQYF. The CDR3 DNA sequence: TGTGCCAGCAGCTTAGCCGCGGGGGGTGGTACGAATGAGCAGTACTTC. The genes are TRBV7-2 and TRBJ2-5; 8 positions agree with TRBD2. Germline-derived CDR1 and CDR2 are SGHTA and FQGNSA. The trim removed 0 bases at V and 11 bases at J, leaving 14 bases unmatched. This CDR3 region has 16 residues.